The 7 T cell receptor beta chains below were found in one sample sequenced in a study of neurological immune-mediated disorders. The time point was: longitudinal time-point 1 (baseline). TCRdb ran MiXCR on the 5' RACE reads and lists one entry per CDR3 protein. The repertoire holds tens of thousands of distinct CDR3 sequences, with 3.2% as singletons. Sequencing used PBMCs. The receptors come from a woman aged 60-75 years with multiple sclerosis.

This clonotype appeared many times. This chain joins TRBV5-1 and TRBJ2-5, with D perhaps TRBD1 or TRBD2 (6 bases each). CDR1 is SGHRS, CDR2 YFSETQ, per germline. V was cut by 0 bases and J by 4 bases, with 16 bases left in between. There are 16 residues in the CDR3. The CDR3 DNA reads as TGCGCCAGCAGCTTGGCGGTCGGGGGCCAGGGAGAGACCCAGTACTTC. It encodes CASSLAVGGQGETQYF.

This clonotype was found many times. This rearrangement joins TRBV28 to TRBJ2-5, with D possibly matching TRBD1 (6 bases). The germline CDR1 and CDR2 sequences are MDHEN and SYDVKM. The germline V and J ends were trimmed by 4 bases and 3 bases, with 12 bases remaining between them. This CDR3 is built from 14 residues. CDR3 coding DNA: TGTGCCAGCAGTTCAGGGACATACAAAGAGACCCAGTACTTC. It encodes CASSSGTYKETQYF.

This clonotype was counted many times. The CDR3 sequence is CASSQVAHLSSGDPTEQYF. The CDR3 DNA sequence: TGTGCCAGCAGCCAAGTTGCACACCTCTCTAGCGGGGATCCGACCGAGCAGTACTTC. The chain carries TRBV4-2 and TRBJ2-7; TRBD2 matches at 9 bases. V was pared by 1 base and J by 6 bases, with 19 bases of the junction left unmatched. The CDR3 contains 19 residues. The germline V gene has CDR1 LGHNA and CDR2 YNFKEQ.

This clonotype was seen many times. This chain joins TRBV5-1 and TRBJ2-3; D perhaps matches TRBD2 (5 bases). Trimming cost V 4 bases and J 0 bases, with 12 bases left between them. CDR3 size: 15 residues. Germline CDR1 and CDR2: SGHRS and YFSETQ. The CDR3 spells CASSPLGGSTDTQYF. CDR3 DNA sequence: TGCGCCAGCAGCCCCCTCGGCGGGAGCACAGATACGCAGTATTTT. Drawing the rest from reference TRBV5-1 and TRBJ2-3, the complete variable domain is KAGVTQTPRYLIKTRGQQVTLSCSPISGHRSVSWYQQTPGQGLQFLFEYFSETQRNKGNFPGRFSGRQFSNSRSEMNVSTLELGDSALYLCASSPLGGSTDTQYFGPGTRLTVL.

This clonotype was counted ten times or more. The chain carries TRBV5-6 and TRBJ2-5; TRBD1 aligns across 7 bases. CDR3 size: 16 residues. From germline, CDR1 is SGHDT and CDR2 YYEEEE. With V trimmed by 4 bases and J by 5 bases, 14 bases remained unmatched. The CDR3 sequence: CASSLNDRDHSETQYF. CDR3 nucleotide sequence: TGTGCCAGCAGCCTTAATGACAGGGACCACTCGGAGACCCAGTACTTC.

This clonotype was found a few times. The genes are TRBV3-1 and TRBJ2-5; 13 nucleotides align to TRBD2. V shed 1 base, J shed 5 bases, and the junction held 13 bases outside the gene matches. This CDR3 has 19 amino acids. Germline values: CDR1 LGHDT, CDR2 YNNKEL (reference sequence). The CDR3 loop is CASSQVRGLAGEGGETQYF. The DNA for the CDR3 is TGTGCCAGCAGCCAAGTGAGAGGACTAGCGGGGGAAGGAGGGGAGACCCAGTACTTC.

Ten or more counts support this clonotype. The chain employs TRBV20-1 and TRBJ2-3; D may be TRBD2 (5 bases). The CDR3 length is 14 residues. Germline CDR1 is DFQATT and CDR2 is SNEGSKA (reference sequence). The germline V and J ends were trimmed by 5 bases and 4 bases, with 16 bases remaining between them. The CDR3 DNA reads TGCAGTGCTCCACCCCTAGCTACGGCAGATACGCAGTATTTT. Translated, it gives CSAPPLATADTQYF.